The 11 T cell receptor beta chains in this list originate from one sample, sequenced in a study of brain T cells in children with intractable seizures. Time point given: blood from clinic visit 5 months post-surgery; TSC patient then seizure free. The assay was immunoSEQ multiplex PCR, and TCRdb's table has in-frame clones only and misses some. The sample has 340,000 or so clones, 93% seen once. Specimen: peripheral blood, collected more than 4 months after surgery. The receptor set was obtained from a boy in the first two years of life with tuberous sclerosis and intractable seizures.

This chain uses TRBV11-3 with TRBJ1-2; 8 positions agree with TRBD1. Trimming removed 4 bases from V and 8 bases from J; junction bases left unmatched: 6. The CDR3 has 13 amino acids. Germline CDR1 is SGHNT and CDR2 is YENEEA. CDR3 nucleotides: TGTGCCAGCAGCTCTGACAGGGGATTCGGCTACACCTTC. Translation gives CASSSDRGFGYTF.

The chain couples TRBV30 to TRBJ2-7; 14 positions match TRBD2. CDR3 size: 15 residues. V trimming: 3 bases; J trimming: 5 bases; junction bases outside the gene matches: 6. CDR1 GTSNPN and CDR2 SVGIG come from the germline V gene (reference sequence). The CDR3 DNA reads TGTGCCTGGAGGGGGACTAGCGGGAGTGTAAACGAGCAGTACTTC. It codes for CAWRGTSGSVNEQYF.

The chain joins TRBV29-1 to TRBJ2-4; D is uncertain. The CDR3 is 11 amino acids. Germline V gives CDR1 SQVTM, CDR2 ANQGSEA. V lost 3 bases and J lost 5, with 5 bases in between. CDR3 sequence: CSVEGQNIQYF. The CDR3 DNA reads as TGCAGCGTTGAGGGTCAAAACATTCAGTACTTC. Full variable domain (rest looked up from reference TRBV29-1 and TRBJ2-4): SAVISQKPSRDICQRGTSLTIQCQVDSQVTMMFWYRQQPGQSLTLIATANQGSEATYESGFVIDKFPISRPNLTFSTLTVSNMSPEDSSIYLCSVEGQNIQYFGAGTRLSVL.

The rearrangement links TRBV18 to TRBJ1-3; TRBD1 might be the D (5 bases). Per germline, CDR1 KGHSH and CDR2 LQKENI. Between the trimmed V and J ends, which lost 6 bases and 3 bases, there was a span of 9 bases. The CDR3 contains 13 residues. The CDR3 nucleotides are TGTGCCAGCTCCTGGGACGTTGGAAACACCATATATTTT. Protein sequence: CASSWDVGNTIYF.

This chain uses TRBV14 with TRBJ2-2; no clear D. Trimming took off 2 bases at V and 2 bases at J, with 12 bases between the two ends. This CDR3 has 16 amino acids. Per germline, CDR1 SGHDN and CDR2 FVKESK. The CDR3 DNA reads TGTGCCAGCAGCCAAAGACGCAGCACTAACACCGGGGAGCTGTTTTTT. Translation: CASSQRRSTNTGELFF.

The CDR3 sequence is CASSLFHWDRETQYF. CDR3 in DNA: TGTGCCAGCAGCTTATTTCATTGGGATCGGGAGACCCAGTACTTC. The chain links TRBV11-2 to TRBJ2-5; D not certain. There are 15 residues in the CDR3. Germline V gene data show CDR1 as SGHAT and CDR2 as FQNNGV. Deletions cut 2 bases from V and 5 bases from J, with 15 bases between.

The chain recombines TRBV7-9 with TRBJ2-1; TRBD2 agrees at 7 bases. Germline trimming cut 3 bases from V and 6 bases from J; bases unmatched to any gene: 2. This CDR3 is built from 13 residues. Germline assignment: CDR1 SEHNR and CDR2 FQNEAQ (reference sequence). The CDR3 coding sequence is TGTGCCAGCAGCTTGAGCGGGGCCAATGAGCAGTTCTTC. It specifies CASSLSGANEQFF.

The chain is built from TRBV2 and TRBJ2-1, with unresolved D. V was shortened by 7 bases and J by 0 bases, with 7 bases between the two germline ends. The germline gives CDR1 SNHLY, CDR2 FYNNEI. The CDR3 has 13 amino acids. The CDR3 sequence: CASKESSYNEQFF. CDR3 nucleotides: TGTGCCAGCAAGGAAAGCTCCTACAATGAGCAGTTCTTC.

J is TRBJ2-7 and V is TRBV13; D remains ambiguous. This CDR3 has 17 residues. Germline V gives CDR1 PRHDT, CDR2 FYEKMQ (reference sequence). Trimming pared 0 bases from V and 6 bases from J, leaving 21 bases between. The CDR3 DNA is TGTGCCAGCAGCTTAGGCCGAACTCCTTTTAGGAGTGGCGAGCAGTACTTC. It encodes CASSLGRTPFRSGEQYF.

The chain links TRBV7-2 to TRBJ2-7; 7 bases fit TRBD2. Losses at the gene ends were 2 bases for V and 4 bases for J; bases not matched to a gene: 8. Germline CDR1 is SGHTA and CDR2 is FQGNSA. CDR3 size: 15 residues. DNA for the CDR3: TGTGCCAGCAGCTTAAGACCGGGAGGCCAGTACGAGCAGTACTTC. It is translated as CASSLRPGGQYEQYF.

The chain employs TRBV7-9 and TRBJ2-3; unclear D gene. Trimming took off 2 bases at V and 6 bases at J, with 15 bases between the two ends. There are 15 residues in the CDR3. Germline V gene sequence: CDR1 SEHNR, CDR2 FQNEAQ (reference sequence). The CDR3 nucleotides read TGTGCCAGCAGCTTATTAAGGGCTGTTGATGATACGCAGTATTTT. Its protein product is CASSLLRAVDDTQYF.